This T cell receptor (beta chain) was observed in a study of T cell changes during pregnancy in multiple sclerosis (dated by TCRdb to the late 2010s). With respect to the entire study: The study looked at changes in the T cell repertoire across pregnancy in women with multiple sclerosis.

Reading the germline V gene gives CDR1 MDHEN and CDR2 SYDVKM. The CDR3 measures 15 amino acids from cysteine to phenylalanine. The CDR3 DNA has 45 bases and is translated from base 1. The trim is 3 bases for V and 4 bases for J, with a gap of 15 bases between the germline ends. About this clone itself: The clone's antigen remains unknown. Base-call qualities are not available, and no considerably larger clone is one nucleotide away.

The library was produced with the immunoSEQ multiplex PCR assay. TCRdb retrieved this table from immuneACCESS and kept in-frame rearrangements only. Not all clones are present; in checked studies, unresolved V genes account for under half, and no reason is known for the remainder. Within this sample are about 88,000 clones, with more than 85% of them counted one time only. The top ten constitute over 1.5% of the sample. This TCR came from a female donor with multiple sclerosis, enrolled in a pregnancy study. The sequence is built from TRBV28 and TRBJ1-1; the D gene assignment is ambiguous. Sequenced material: peripheral blood, taken in the first trimester of pregnancy. The DNA sequence reads TGTGCCAGCAGTTTGCGTAGATTGAGGGTCACTGAAGCTTTCTTT. This sequence encodes CASSLRRLRVTEAFF.